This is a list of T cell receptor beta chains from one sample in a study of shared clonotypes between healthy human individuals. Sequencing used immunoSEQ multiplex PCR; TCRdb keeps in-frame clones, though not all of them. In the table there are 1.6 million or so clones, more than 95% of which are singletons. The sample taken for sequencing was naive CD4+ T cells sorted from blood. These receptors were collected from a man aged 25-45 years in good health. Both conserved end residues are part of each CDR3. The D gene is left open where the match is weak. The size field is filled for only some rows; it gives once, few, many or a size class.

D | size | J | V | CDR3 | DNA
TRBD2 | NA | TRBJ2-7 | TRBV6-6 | CASSLLAESGEQYF | TGTGCCAGCAGTTTACTAGCGGAGTCGGGGGAGCAGTACTTC
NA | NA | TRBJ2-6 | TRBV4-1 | CASSQVRGSGANVLTF | TGCGCCAGCAGCCAAGTTCGAGGTTCAGGGGCCAACGTCCTGACTTTC
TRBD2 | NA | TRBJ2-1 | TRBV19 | CASSTPGLAGLDEQFF | TGTGCCAGTAGTACCCCGGGACTAGCGGGATTGGATGAGCAGTTCTTC
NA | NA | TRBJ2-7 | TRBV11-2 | CATGARTSSYEQYF | TGTGCCACCGGGGCGCGGACCAGCTCCTACGAGCAGTACTTC
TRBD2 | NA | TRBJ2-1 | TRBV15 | CATSRETSGSGEQFF | TGTGCCACCAGCAGAGAGACTAGCGGGTCGGGTGAGCAGTTCTTC
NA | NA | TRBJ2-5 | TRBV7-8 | CASTPAGVGTQYF | TGTGCCAGCACCCCAGCTGGGGTGGGGACCCAGTACTTC
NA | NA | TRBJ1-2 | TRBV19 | CASSIGAGSYGYTF | TGTGCCAGTAGTATAGGAGCAGGAAGCTATGGCTACACCTTC
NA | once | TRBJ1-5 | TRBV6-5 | CASSRNSNQPQHF | TGTGCCAGCAGCCGGAATAGCAATCAGCCCCAGCATTTT
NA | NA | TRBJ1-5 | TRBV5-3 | CARSLEELSGYQPQHF | TGTGCCAGAAGCTTGGAAGAGCTATCCGGGTATCAGCCCCAGCATTTT
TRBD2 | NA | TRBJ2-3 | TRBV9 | CASSVLAGGTDTQYF | TGTGCCAGCAGCGTACTAGCGGGAGGTACAGATACGCAGTATTTT
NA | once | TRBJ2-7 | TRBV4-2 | CASSRGGTNTYEQYF | TGTGCCAGTTCGCGTGGGGGGACAAACACCTACGAGCAGTACTTC
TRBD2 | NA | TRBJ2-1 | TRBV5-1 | CASSNPGLAGRLDEQFF | TGCGCCAGCAGCAACCCTGGACTAGCGGGTCGTTTGGATGAGCAGTTCTTC
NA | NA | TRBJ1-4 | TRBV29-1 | CSVVSRLDEKLFF | TGCAGCGTTGTAAGTAGGCTGGATGAAAAACTGTTTTTT
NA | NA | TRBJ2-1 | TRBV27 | CASSQTAPSNEQFF | TGTGCCAGCAGCCAAACGGCGCCTTCCAATGAGCAGTTCTTC
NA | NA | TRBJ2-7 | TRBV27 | CASSRGSAYEQYF | TGTGCCAGCAGTCGAGGGTCCGCCTACGAGCAGTACTTC
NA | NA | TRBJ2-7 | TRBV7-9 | CASSPILSHRRLSYEQYF | TGTGCCAGCAGCCCGATACTCTCCCACAGGAGACTCTCCTACGAGCAGTACTTC
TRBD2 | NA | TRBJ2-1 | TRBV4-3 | CASSPRAEVVGGNEQFF | TGCGCCAGCAGCCCCAGAGCCGAGGTGGTGGGGGGGAATGAGCAGTTCTTC
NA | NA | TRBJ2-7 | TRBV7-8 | CASRLAGLSYEQYF | TGTGCCAGCAGGCTTGCAGGCCTCTCCTACGAGCAGTACTTC
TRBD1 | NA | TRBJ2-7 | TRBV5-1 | CASSLETGGSSYEQYF | TGCGCCAGCAGCTTGGAGACAGGGGGGAGCTCCTACGAGCAGTACTTC
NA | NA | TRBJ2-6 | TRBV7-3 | CASSLTGRAGWANVLTF | TGTGCCAGCAGCTTAACCGGACGAGCCGGGTGGGCCAACGTCCTGACTTTC
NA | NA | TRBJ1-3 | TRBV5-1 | CASSLGVLSSGNTIYF | TGCGCCAGCAGCTTGGGTGTACTTTCCTCTGGAAACACCATATATTTT
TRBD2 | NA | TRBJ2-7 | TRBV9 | CASSVGISGRGTLYEQYF | TGTGCCAGCAGCGTAGGTATTAGCGGGAGGGGAACGCTTTACGAGCAGTACTTC
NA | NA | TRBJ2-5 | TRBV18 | CASSLKEAESTQYF | TGTGCCAGCTCACTAAAAGAAGCGGAGTCGACCCAGTACTTC
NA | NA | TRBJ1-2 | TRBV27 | CASSGGLVGYTF | TGTGCCAGCAGTGGAGGGTTGGTTGGCTACACCTTC
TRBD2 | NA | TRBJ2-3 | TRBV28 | CASSTDKIAGEAGTDTQYF | TGTGCCAGCAGTACCGACAAGATAGCGGGAGAGGCCGGCACAGATACGCAGTATTTT
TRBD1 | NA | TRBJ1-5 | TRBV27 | CASSPDRLGSQPQHF | TGTGCCAGCAGTCCGGACAGGTTGGGGAGTCAGCCCCAGCATTTT
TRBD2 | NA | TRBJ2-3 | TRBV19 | CASSSLAGASTDTQYF | TGTGCCAGTAGTAGTTTAGCGGGAGCCAGCACAGATACGCAGTATTTT
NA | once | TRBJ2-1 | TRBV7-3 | CASSPSSGNNEQFF | TGTGCCAGCAGCCCCAGCTCGGGGAACAATGAGCAGTTCTTC
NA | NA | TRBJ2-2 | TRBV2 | CASSSRRAPANTGELFF | TGTGCCAGCAGTTCCCGGAGAGCGCCTGCGAACACCGGGGAGCTGTTTTTT
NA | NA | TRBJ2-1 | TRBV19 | CASSVGQPKAYNEQFF | TGTGCCAGCTCAGTGGGCCAGCCAAAGGCCTACAATGAGCAGTTCTTC
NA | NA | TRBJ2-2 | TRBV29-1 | CSVGPSMNTGELFF | TGCAGCGTTGGGCCATCGATGAACACCGGGGAGCTGTTTTTT
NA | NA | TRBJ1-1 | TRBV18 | CASSLVGGNTEAFF | TGTGCCAGCTCACTTGTCGGCGGGAACACTGAAGCTTTCTTT
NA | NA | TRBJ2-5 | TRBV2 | CASMAGLVQETQYF | TGTGCCAGCATGGCGGGATTAGTCCAAGAGACCCAGTACTTC
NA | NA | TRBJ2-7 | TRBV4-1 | CASSQAPAAPSYEQYF | TGCGCCAGCAGCCAAGCCCCCGCGGCACCCTCCTACGAGCAGTACTTC
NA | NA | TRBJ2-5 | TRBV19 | CASSISTGLGETQYF | TGTGCCAGTAGTATATCTACAGGGCTTGGAGAGACCCAGTACTTC
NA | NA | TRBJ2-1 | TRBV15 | CATSRARSNEQFF | TGTGCCACCAGCAGAGCCAGGAGCAATGAGCAGTTCTTC
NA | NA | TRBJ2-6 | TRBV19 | CASSTSSGANVLTF | TGTGCCAGTAGTACGAGCTCTGGGGCCAACGTCCTGACTTTC